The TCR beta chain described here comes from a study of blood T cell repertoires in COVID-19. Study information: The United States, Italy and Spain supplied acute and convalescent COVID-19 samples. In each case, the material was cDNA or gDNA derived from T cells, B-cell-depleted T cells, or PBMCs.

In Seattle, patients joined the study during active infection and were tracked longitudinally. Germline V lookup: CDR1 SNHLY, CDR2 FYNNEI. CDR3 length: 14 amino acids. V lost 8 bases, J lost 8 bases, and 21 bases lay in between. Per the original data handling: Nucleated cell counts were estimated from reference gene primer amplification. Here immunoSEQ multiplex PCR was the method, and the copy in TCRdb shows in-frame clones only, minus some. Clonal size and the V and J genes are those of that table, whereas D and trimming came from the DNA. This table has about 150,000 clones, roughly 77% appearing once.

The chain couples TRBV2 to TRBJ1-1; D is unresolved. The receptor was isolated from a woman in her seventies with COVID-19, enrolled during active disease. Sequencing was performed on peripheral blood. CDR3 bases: TGTGCCAGCCTCGTTTTAGCCTCGATTACCGAAGCTTTCTTT. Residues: CASLVLASITEAFF.